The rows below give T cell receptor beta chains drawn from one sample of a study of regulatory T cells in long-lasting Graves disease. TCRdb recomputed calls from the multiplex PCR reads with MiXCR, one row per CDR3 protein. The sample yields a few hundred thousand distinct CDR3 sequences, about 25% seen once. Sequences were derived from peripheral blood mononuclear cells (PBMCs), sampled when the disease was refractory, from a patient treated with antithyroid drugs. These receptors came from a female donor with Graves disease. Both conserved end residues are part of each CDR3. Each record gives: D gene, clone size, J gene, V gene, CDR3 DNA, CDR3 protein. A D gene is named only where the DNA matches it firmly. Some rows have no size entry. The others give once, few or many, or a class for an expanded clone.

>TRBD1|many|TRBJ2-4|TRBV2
TGTGCCAGCACCGCGGACAGGGTCAAAAACATTCAGTACTTC
CASTADRVKNIQYF
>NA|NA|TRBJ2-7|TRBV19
TGTGCCAGTAGTTCCCGCCCACCGACCGACTACGAGCAGTACTTC
CASSSRPPTDYEQYF
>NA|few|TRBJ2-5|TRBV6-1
TGTGCCAGCGTTAGGTCGTTCCAAGAGACCCAGTACTTC
CASVRSFQETQYF
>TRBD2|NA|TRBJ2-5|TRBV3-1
TGTGCCAGCAATCCGGGAGGGATGGAGACCCAGTACTTC
CASNPGGMETQYF
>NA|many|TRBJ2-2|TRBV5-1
TGCGCCAGCAGCTTGGGGGACCGTTCGAACACCGGGGAGCTGTTTTTT
CASSLGDRSNTGELFF
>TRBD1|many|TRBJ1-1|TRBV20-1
TGCAGTGCCAGTGACAGGGCGCCGATTGCTTTCTTT
CSASDRAPIAFF
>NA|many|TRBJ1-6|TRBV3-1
TGTGCCAGCAGCCAATCCACAGGAAATTCACCCCTCCACTTT
CASSQSTGNSPLHF
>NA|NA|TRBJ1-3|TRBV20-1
TGCAGTGCTAGTTACGGGATTGACTCTGGAAACACCATATATTTT
CSASYGIDSGNTIYF
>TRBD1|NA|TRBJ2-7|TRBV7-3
TGTGCCAGCAGCTCCAGGGACAGGCGCGACGAGCAGTACTTC
CASSSRDRRDEQYF
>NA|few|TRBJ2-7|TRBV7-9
TGTGCCAGCAGCCTCCCCCTTGGACGGACCTACGAGCAGTACTTC
CASSLPLGRTYEQYF
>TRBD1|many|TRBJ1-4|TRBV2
TGTGCCAGCAGACGACAGGGGCGGATTGAAAAACTGTTTTTT
CASRRQGRIEKLFF
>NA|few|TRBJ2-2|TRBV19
TGTGCCAGTAGGAAGGACGGGGGCAACACCGGGGAGCTGTTTTTT
CASRKDGGNTGELFF
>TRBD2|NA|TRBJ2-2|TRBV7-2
TGTGCCAGCAGCCCATGGACTAGCGGGAGTACCGGGGAGCTGTTTTTT
CASSPWTSGSTGELFF
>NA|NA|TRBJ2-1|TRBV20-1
TGCAGTGCTAGTTACACGAATTACAATGAGCAGTTCTTC
CSASYTNYNEQFF
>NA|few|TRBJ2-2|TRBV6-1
TGTGCCAGCAGACCTCGTGGGGGTTCCGCCGGGGAGCTGTTTTTT
CASRPRGGSAGELFF
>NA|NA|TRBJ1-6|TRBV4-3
TGCGCCAGCAGCCAAGATCGGGGGATCGGCTCACCCCTCCACTTT
CASSQDRGIGSPLHF
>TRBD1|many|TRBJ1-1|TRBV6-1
TGTGCCAGCAGTAATCGACAGGGGTGGACTGAAGCTTTCTTT
CASSNRQGWTEAFF
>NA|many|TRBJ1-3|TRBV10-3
TGTGCCATCAGCCCGGAGCGTAACTCTAGAAACACCATATATTTT
CAISPERNSRNTIYF
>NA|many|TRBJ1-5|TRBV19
TGTGCCAGTAGTATTTTGGGGGGCAATCAGCCCCAGCATTTT
CASSILGGNQPQHF
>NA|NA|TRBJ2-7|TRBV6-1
TGTGCCAGCAAAAATGTCGACGAGCAGTACTTC
CASKNVDEQYF
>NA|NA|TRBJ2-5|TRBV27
TGTGCCAGCAGTTCCCCCATAAGAGGGGAGACCCAGTACTTC
CASSSPIRGETQYF
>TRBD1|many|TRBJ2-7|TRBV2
TGTGCCAGCAGAGACAGGGTCTCCTACGAGCAGTACTTC
CASRDRVSYEQYF
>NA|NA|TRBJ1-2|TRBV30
TGTGCCTGGAGTCCCCCCGGCAGGGGTTCGCAGGGCTACACCTTC
CAWSPPGRGSQGYTF
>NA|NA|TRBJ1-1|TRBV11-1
TGTGCCAGCAGCTCGTCCCCCACCACTGAAGCTTTCTTT
CASSSSPTTEAFF
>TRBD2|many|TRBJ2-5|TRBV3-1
TGTGCCAGCAGCCTAACGGAAGCGGGAGGGCAGACCCAGTACTTC
CASSLTEAGGQTQYF
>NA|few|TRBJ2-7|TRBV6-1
TGTGCCAGCAGTGAAGGGCTCCACGTAGGCGAGCAGTACTTC
CASSEGLHVGEQYF
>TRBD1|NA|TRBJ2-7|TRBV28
TGTGCCAGCAGGGGACTCAGGGGGCGATACGAGCAGTACTTC
CASRGLRGRYEQYF
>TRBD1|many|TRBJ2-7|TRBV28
TGTGCCAGCAGTTTGTCCGGGACAGTTTACGAGCAGTACTTC
CASSLSGTVYEQYF
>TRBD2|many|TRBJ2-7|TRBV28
TGTGCCAGCAGATCCGGGACTAGCACTCCATTGGGTCTCTACGAGCAGTACTTC
CASRSGTSTPLGLYEQYF